Below, one T cell receptor (beta chain) is given with its context. The table lists this clone with a few counts. The antigen it recognizes is unknown. Base qualities are not at hand, and no much larger clone is one base apart. At the time of sample collection the patients were not on therapy, although prior treatments varied from chemotherapy, radiotherapy, surgery and immunotherapy to no treatment. After thawing, cells went through T lymphocyte enrichment using a negative-selection kit, with EpCAM beads added for tumor-infiltrating lymphocytes. CD8 TIL subsets were FACS-sorted as CD3+CD4-CD8+CD45RA- cells split by CD39 and CD103 expression into DN, SP and DP. Tumor specimens were minced and digested with hyaluronidase, collagenase and DNase for 1 h, filtered, Ficoll-enriched and cryopreserved. Populations were sorted to around 99% purity on a FACSAria II, and cell pellets were frozen for TCR sequencing without culture.

The sample originates from a study of CD39 and CD103 CD8 tumor-infiltrating T cells (dated by TCRdb to the late 2010s). Background on the whole study: Repertoire comparisons were shown for an HPV-positive HNSCC, an HPV-negative HNSCC, an ovarian cancer and a melanoma patient. Repertoires of CD8 TIL subsets defined by CD103 and CD39 were compared with peripheral memory CD8 T cells by TCRbeta CDR3 deep sequencing.

The investigation overall reported the following: DP CD8 TILs appeared to be more oligoclonal than DN and SP CD8 TILs and blood memory CD8 T cells, with roughly 55-86% covered by the top 30 clonotypes. Clonotypes from DP TILs were seldom detected in blood or uninvolved lymph node, while clonotypes from DN TILs overlapped to a large extent with peripheral memory CD8 repertoires.

Genomic DNA was extracted with the DNeasy Blood and Tissue Kit from about 10,000 to 100,000 sorted cells per subset. The immunoSEQ service sequenced and mapped the TCRbeta V-J or V-D-J regions, with coverage above 9x for each sample. In the authors' own workflow: The analysis included only productive rearrangements exported from the immunoSEQ Analyzer platform, and clonality was assessed using the 500 most abundant clones. To quantify how much repertoires overlapped between populations, both the Morisita-Horn similarity index and the Jaccard index were used. Morisita-Horn similarity between CD8 T-cell subset TCR repertoires was measured in over five cancer patients. TCRdb holds this immuneACCESS table with in-frame rearrangements only. Some clones are missing; in checked studies, unresolved V genes explain under half, and the rest has no known cause. Clone size and V and J calls were adopted from that table, with D and trimming inferred from the DNA. In this sample the table shows about 3,400 clones, roughly 63% of which occur a single time. The ten largest clones capture less than 30% of the sample.

This receptor was obtained from a human donor with head and neck squamous cell carcinoma. The sample taken for sequencing was CD39- CD103- CD8+ T cells sorted from the tumor. The cell subset or site tag for this specimen amounts to: CD103-CD39- double-negative CD45RA- CD8 T cells.

The CDR3 amino acid sequence is: CASSRPQGMFYEQYF. The nucleotides are TGTGCCAGCAGCCGACCTCAGGGGATGTTCTACGAGCAGTACTTC. The rearranged segments are TRBV7-9 and TRBJ2-7; a weak D assignment points to TRBD1 (6 bases agree). The germline V gene (reference sequence) gives CDR1 as SEHNR and CDR2 as FQNEAQ. V is pared back by 5 bases and J by 3 bases, with 17 bases lying between the germline termini. From cysteine to phenylalanine, the CDR3 is 15 amino acids long. The retained sequence is limited to the CDR3, 45 bases, with the frame set at the first base.